This T cell receptor beta chain emerged from a study of T-cell reconstitution after alpha-beta-depleted transplantation in children. Trimming pared 4 bases from V and 6 bases from J, leaving 17 bases between. Germline loops: CDR1 SGDLS, CDR2 YYNGEE. The CDR3 sequence is 15 residues long. This clonotype was detected ten times or more. Its antigen is undetermined. Study-wide results and caveats: It was newly produced T cells that mostly accounted for T-cell counts and diversity one year after transplant.

The TCRbeta library incorporated unique molecular identifiers. TCRdb reanalysed the PCR reads using MiXCR and keeps one entry per CDR3 protein. Here the sample spans some 300,000 distinct CDR3 sequences, 9.5% to 13% being singletons. This specimen was PBMCs, taken before TCRalphabeta/CD19-depleted stem cell transplant. The clonotype comes from a boy under three years old with acute myeloid leukemia, due to receive a stem cell transplant. The V gene is TRBV9, the J gene TRBJ2-1; tentatively, D is TRBD1 or TRBD2 (5 bases each). The CDR3 DNA is TGTGCCAGCAGCCCTCTCCGGGACCCGCTCAATGAGCAGTTCTTC. Translation gives CASSPLRDPLNEQFF.